A single sample is the source of the 2 T cell receptor beta chains below, sequenced in a study of shared clonotypes between healthy human individuals. Repertoires were generated with immunoSEQ multiplex PCR, while TCRdb's copy carries only in-frame clones and drops some. The sample has around 350,000 clones, about 73% seen once. The sequenced sample was memory CD4+ T cells sorted from blood. Regarding subset: CD45RA-negative fraction. The receptors come from a man between 25 and 39 years old in good health.

J is TRBJ2-1 and V is TRBV19; 7 nucleotides line up with TRBD1. The J segment lost 6 bases and the V segment lost 4 bases, leaving 9 bases of the junction unmatched. The CDR3 is 15 amino acids. Germline CDR1 LNHDA, CDR2 SQIVND (reference sequence). DNA for the CDR3: TGTGCCAGTAGTACCGGGACAGCTAGGGGCAATGAGCAGTTCTTC. This translates into CASSTGTARGNEQFF.

This clone occurred once. The genes are TRBV29-1 and TRBJ2-7; D is perhaps TRBD2 (6 bases). Germline values: CDR1 SQVTM, CDR2 ANQGSEA. Trimming left V 5 bases short and J 1 base short, with 9 bases between. CDR3 length equals 12 residues. The CDR3 DNA sequence: TGCAGCGTTCGGGACTCTTCCTACGAGCAGTACTTC. Its translation: CSVRDSSYEQYF.